The rows below give T cell receptor beta chains drawn from one sample of a study of T-cell reconstitution after alpha-beta-depleted transplantation in children. Each CDR3 protein gets one entry after TCRdb re-called the PCR reads with MiXCR. The sample has a few hundred thousand distinct CDR3 sequences; about 16% are singletons. Sequencing used PBMCs, mostly from graft donor cells, obtained 360 days after TCRalphabeta/CD19-depleted stem cell transplant. These receptors all come from a boy under two years old who had a stem cell transplant for Wiskott-Aldrich syndrome, so the T cells may come from the graft donor. CDR3s leave out the opening cysteine and the closing phenylalanine or tryptophan. The D gene is left open where the match is weak.

TRBJ2-5 | NA | TRBV28 | ASSMRAYQETQY
TRBJ2-3 | TRBD1 | TRBV18 | ASSPPRTGVTDTQY
TRBJ2-4 | NA | TRBV7-8 | ASSLGGFNIQY
TRBJ1-3 | NA | TRBV7-2 | ASSFASPGNTIY
TRBJ1-2 | NA | TRBV11-2 | ASSFGRKYYGYT
TRBJ2-3 | NA | TRBV5-1 | ASSLVGETSTDTQY
TRBJ2-2 | TRBD2 | TRBV7-2 | ASSLAAGRGTGELF
TRBJ1-2 | NA | TRBV28 | ASSLVRLGRRSYGYT
TRBJ2-7 | TRBD1 | TRBV20-1 | SAMRDRDTYEQY
TRBJ2-5 | NA | TRBV29-1 | SALRAETQY
TRBJ2-2 | NA | TRBV21-1 | ASSIWTDLDTGELF
TRBJ1-1 | NA | TRBV21-1 | ASRDVAGLFEAF
TRBJ1-1 | NA | TRBV20-1 | SARHHRNTEAF
TRBJ1-4 | NA | TRBV7-9 | ASSLNSFEKLF
TRBJ2-7 | NA | TRBV4-3 | ASSQVRNDEQY
TRBJ2-5 | TRBD1 | TRBV10-3 | AIRGQKETQY
TRBJ2-1 | NA | TRBV12-3/TRBV12-4 | ASSSSGRSQYNEQF
TRBJ2-5 | NA | TRBV7-2 | ASSLGGSVVGQETQY
TRBJ2-3 | TRBD1 | TRBV7-9 | ASSLGDRTTDTQY
TRBJ2-2 | NA | TRBV18 | ASSPRRTKDRVGSGELF
TRBJ2-7 | NA | TRBV5-1 | ASSLADLANEQY
TRBJ2-1 | NA | TRBV6-2/TRBV6-3 | ASSYSASVGSSYNEQF
TRBJ2-3 | TRBD1 | TRBV20-1 | SARGPGTGRPDTQY
TRBJ2-3 | NA | TRBV29-1 | SVGGGWTDTQY
TRBJ2-1 | TRBD2 | TRBV7-9 | ASSFTGGGRNEQF
TRBJ2-6 | TRBD1 | TRBV20-1 | SATRQGAGANVLT
TRBJ2-1 | TRBD2 | TRBV18 | ASSPRLAGAPYNEQF
TRBJ2-1 | TRBD2 | TRBV20-1 | SARGSGRFNEQF
TRBJ2-5 | TRBD1 | TRBV5-1 | ASSWGTGGETQY
TRBJ2-7 | TRBD1 | TRBV12-3/TRBV12-4 | ASSLAGGSRYEQY
TRBJ2-4 | TRBD1 | TRBV12-3/TRBV12-4 | ASSLRGQGTKNIQY
TRBJ2-1 | TRBD2 | TRBV5-1 | ASSLTSGRASSYNEQF
TRBJ2-3 | NA | TRBV12-3/TRBV12-4 | ASSLEIAEFTDTQY
TRBJ2-1 | TRBD2 | TRBV29-1 | SVLAGGRDEQF
TRBJ1-5 | NA | TRBV6-6 | ASSYGAGPKH
TRBJ2-3 | NA | TRBV21-1 | ASSKSRITGNPTQY
TRBJ2-7 | TRBD1 | TRBV2 | ASSLKGAWDPPYEQY
TRBJ2-1 | NA | TRBV11-2 | ASSFTWSSYNEQF
TRBJ1-1 | NA | TRBV29-1 | SAQIQNTEAF
TRBJ2-2 | TRBD2 | TRBV12-3/TRBV12-4 | ASRPTGLALTGELF
TRBJ1-1 | TRBD1 | TRBV12-3/TRBV12-4 | ASSRTGVTEAF
TRBJ2-7 | NA | TRBV19 | ASSMTLLSYEQY
TRBJ2-2 | NA | TRBV10-2 | ASSDRFTGELF
TRBJ2-7 | TRBD2 | TRBV15 | ATSRDRGAYEQY
TRBJ2-1 | TRBD2 | TRBV6-1 | ALAAGGSSYNEQF
TRBJ2-5 | NA | TRBV5-5 | ASRRSGASGETQY
TRBJ2-7 | NA | TRBV11-2 | ASSVGTPTYEQY
TRBJ2-2 | NA | TRBV4-1 | ASSQVELSRGNGELF
TRBJ2-6 | NA | TRBV15 | ATSSPGTLRSGANVLT
TRBJ2-3 | NA | TRBV15 | ATSRDLFPQGSGTDTQY
TRBJ2-3 | TRBD2 | TRBV4-3 | ASSQDRASGSDTQY
TRBJ1-2 | NA | TRBV4-2 | AMGPGYGYT
TRBJ2-2 | NA | TRBV24-1 | ANTTTDRYCGELF
TRBJ2-1 | NA | TRBV4-1 | ASSQDGANEQF